This T cell receptor beta chain came from a study of a mutant IDH1 vaccine in newly diagnosed glioma. Study details: First vaccine doses came 4-6 weeks after radiotherapy alone, or with temozolomide cycles.

Noted time point: week 47, end of study. Mutant IDH1 20-mer peptide, at 300 ug, made up each vaccine dose, with topical imiquimod. TCRdb keeps only in-frame clones here, not all; method: immunoSEQ multiplex PCR. The table shows approximately 50,000 clones, with about four fifths occurring only once. This CDR3 comprises 14 residues. Trimming took off 2 bases at V and 7 bases at J, with 14 bases between the two ends. The germline V gene encodes CDR1 SGDLS and CDR2 YYNGEE. Concerning this clone: The antigen remains undetermined.

The sample was PBMCs, taken from a glioma patient whose treatment included an IDH1 peptide vaccine. This clonotype was obtained from a woman aged 50 to 60 with glioma. V is TRBV9 and J is TRBJ2-3; tentatively, D is TRBD2 (6 bases). The CDR3 protein is CASSVSGTPNTQYF. In nucleotides, the CDR3 is TGTGCCAGCAGCGTCTCCGGGACTCCAAATACGCAGTATTTT.